These 8 T cell receptor beta chains were all obtained from the same sample, sequenced in a study of T cells in localized non-small cell lung cancer. Some clones are missing from TCRdb's copy, which holds only in-frame ones; the method was immunoSEQ multiplex PCR. The sample lists roughly 30,000 clones; 85% to 90% were seen once. The sequencing here drew on peripheral blood, taken before any cancer treatment. The receptors here all came from a woman aged 35 to 75 with stage I lung adenocarcinoma.

The rearrangement links TRBV10-1 to TRBJ2-7; TRBD2 agrees at 10 bases. This CDR3 has 17 amino acids. The germline V gene encodes CDR1 WNHNN and CDR2 SYGVQD (reference sequence). V shed 2 bases and J 2 bases; nucleotides not matched to a gene: 9. The CDR3 reads CASSERVAGGGTYEQYF. CDR3 nucleotides: TGCGCCAGCAGTGAGCGGGTAGCGGGGGGCGGCACCTACGAGCAGTACTTC.

The V call is TRBV20-1, the J call TRBJ1-2; no clear D gene. This CDR3 has 11 amino acids. V lost 5 bases to trimming and J lost 8 bases, with 12 bases between them. Germline CDR1 is DFQATT and CDR2 is SNEGSKA (reference sequence). The CDR3 sequence: CSASDGDGYTF. CDR3 sequence (DNA): TGCAGTGCTTCGGACGGCGACGGCTACACCTTC.

The rearrangement joins TRBV5-1 to TRBJ2-2; the match to TRBD1 covers 12 bases. Germline CDR1 and CDR2: SGHRS and YFSETQ. The CDR3 is 15 amino acids. V shed 3 bases and J 5 bases; nucleotides not matched to a gene: 2. The CDR3 sequence: CASSSGQGATGELFF. The CDR3, as DNA: TGCGCCAGCAGCTCGGGACAGGGGGCAACCGGGGAGCTGTTTTTT.

This clone was counted a few times. The chain carries TRBV19 and TRBJ1-6; 8 bases agree with TRBD1. After removal of 1 base from V and 9 bases from J, the junction contained 2 bases not matched to a gene. The germline V gene has CDR1 LNHDA and CDR2 SQIVND (reference sequence). The CDR3 runs to 14 residues. The CDR3 bases are TGTGCCAGTAGTATAGGGGACAGGACTTCACCCCTCCACTTT. Its translation is CASSIGDRTSPLHF.

The V gene is TRBV19, the J gene TRBJ1-1; 8 positions match TRBD1. Germline lookup yields CDR1 LNHDA and CDR2 SQIVND (reference sequence). CDR3 length: 17 amino acids. The V and J ends lost 3 bases and 0 bases, in that order; junction bases with no gene match: 9. The CDR3 DNA sequence: TGTGCCAGTAGTATTAGGGGAAAACAGGGGGTGAACACTGAAGCTTTCTTT. Translation gives CASSIRGKQGVNTEAFF.

The chain carries TRBV29-1 and TRBJ2-1; 7 positions match TRBD1. V lost 5 bases and J lost 13; bases outside the gene matches: 8. The CDR3 totals 11 residues. The germline V gene has CDR1 SQVTM and CDR2 ANQGSEA. CDR3 sequence (DNA): TGCAGCGTTAAAGGGGGCGTACACCAGTTCTTC. Translation: CSVKGGVHQFF.

This clone was seen only once. The J gene is TRBJ2-3, the V gene TRBV5-1; weak D call: TRBD1 (6 bases). Germline V gene sequence: CDR1 SGHRS, CDR2 YFSETQ. Trimming removed 0 bases from V and 3 bases from J, with 11 bases in between. The CDR3 loop spans 15 amino acids. For the CDR3, the DNA is TGCGCCAGCAGCTTGGAGGACCAGGGGACAGATACGCAGTATTTT. As protein: CASSLEDQGTDTQYF.

The genes are TRBV19 and TRBJ2-2; 11 bases line up with TRBD1. This CDR3 is built from 15 residues. Germline assignment: CDR1 LNHDA and CDR2 SQIVND (reference sequence). V was pared by 5 bases and J by 6 bases, with 5 bases of the junction left unmatched. The CDR3 sequence is CASSPDRGRPGELFF. For the CDR3, the DNA is TGTGCCAGTAGTCCGGACAGGGGGCGCCCCGGGGAGCTGTTTTTT. The complete variable domain, with remaining parts taken from reference TRBV19 and TRBJ2-2, reads DGGITQSPKYLFRKEGQNVTLSCEQNLNHDAMYWYRQDPGQGLRLIYYSQIVNDFQKGDIAEGYSVSREKKESFPLTVTSAQKNPTAFYLCASSPDRGRPGELFFGEGSRLTVL.